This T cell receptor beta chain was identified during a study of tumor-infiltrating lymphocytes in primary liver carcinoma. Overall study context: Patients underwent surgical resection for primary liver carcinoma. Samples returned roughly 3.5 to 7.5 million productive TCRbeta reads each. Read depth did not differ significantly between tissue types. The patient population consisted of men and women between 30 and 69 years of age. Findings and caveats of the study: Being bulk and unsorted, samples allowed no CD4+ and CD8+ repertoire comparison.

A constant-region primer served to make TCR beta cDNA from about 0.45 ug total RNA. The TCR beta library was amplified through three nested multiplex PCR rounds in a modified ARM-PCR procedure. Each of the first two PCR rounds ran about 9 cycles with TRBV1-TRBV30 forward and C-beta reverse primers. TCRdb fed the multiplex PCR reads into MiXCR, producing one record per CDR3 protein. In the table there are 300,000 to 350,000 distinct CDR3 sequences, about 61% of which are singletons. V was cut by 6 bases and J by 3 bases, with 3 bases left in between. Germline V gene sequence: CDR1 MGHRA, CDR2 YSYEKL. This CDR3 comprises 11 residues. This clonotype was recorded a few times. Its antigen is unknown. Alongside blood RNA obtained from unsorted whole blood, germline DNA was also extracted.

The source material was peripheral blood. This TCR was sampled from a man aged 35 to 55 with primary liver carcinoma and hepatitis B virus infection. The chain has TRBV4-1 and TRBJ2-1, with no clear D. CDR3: CASRVYNEQFF. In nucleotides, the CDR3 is TGCGCCAGCAGGGTCTACAATGAGCAGTTCTTC.